The subject of this entry is one TCR beta chain. This clone's antigen is unknown. Base qualities are not at hand, and no much larger clone is one base apart. This entry is derived from a study of T cell responses to AZD1222 COVID-19 vaccine listed by TCRdb under 2021. Turning to the overall study: AZD1222 recipients with second doses at about 4 weeks or about 12 weeks were pooled, because spike-specific TCR depth and breadth did not differ between schedules. Trial participants were enrolled into age subgroups of 18-55, 56-69 and 70-plus years, which contained about 150, 28 and 57 TCR-sequenced participants, respectively. TCR sequencing covered about 230 trial participants: nearly 210 given two doses of AZD1222 and around 26 given two doses of MenACWY control vaccine. Overall study results and their limits: After two AZD1222 doses, spike-specific TCR breadth and depth were significantly higher than at day 0 and than in MenACWY recipients. Most participants were white British and females outnumbered males, and the authors suggested that clonal diversity may have been underestimated. The 56-69-year group was small, and its depth increase did not reach significance, likely because of low power. CD4 TCRs associated with the vaccine covered the entire spike protein, and the dominant responses were in regions 160-218 and 743-854. Because no samples from the day 14 peak response were available, repertoires could be characterized only after the peak T cell response. Conclusions about previously exposed vaccinees are limited because only six or seven AZD1222 recipients were SARS-CoV-2 seropositive at baseline. Nearly half of unique spike-specific TCRs reportedly recognized epitopes outside regions mutated in the B.1.351 and B.1.1.7 variants.

What the time point label conveys for this sample: baseline before first vaccination. Samples from vaccinated people were obtained from the UK trials COV001 and COV002, which included a single-blind randomized controlled phase 2/3 trial of AZD1222 (ChAdOx1 nCoV-19) in healthy adults. For TCRbeta chain sequencing, PBMC samples were collected from trial participants at day 0 and at day 28 after the second dose. The CDR3 regions of human TCRbeta chains were subjected to immunosequencing. On the authors' methods: TCRs in the repertoires were matched against a reference library of SARS-CoV-2-specific TCRs that had been generated with the MIRA antigen-specificity platform. Breadth meant the fraction of unique TCRs that were SARS-CoV-2-associated, whereas depth meant the fraction of total T cells that were SARS-CoV-2-associated. Using the MIRA data, each spike-specific TCR was assigned both to the spike region to which the TCR was reactive and to a CD4 or CD8 class. Log10-transformed breadth and depth values were compared by one-way ANOVA with Sidak's multiple comparisons tests. TCRdb's version of the immuneACCESS table is confined to in-frame rearrangements and falls short of the full clone set. An unresolved V gene accounts for under half of the shortfall where checked; the remainder is of unknown origin. That table is the source of V, J and clone size, and D and trimming were worked out from the DNA. This sample is represented by roughly 150,000 clones; 80% to 95% of them were singletons. 1.6% of the sample belongs to the ten largest clones.

The material sequenced was peripheral blood, taken on day 0 of AZD1222 vaccination. The receptor was isolated from an adult in good health.

For the CDR3, the sequence is CASSRDSYLGDTQYF. Here is the DNA: TGTGCCAGTAGTAGGGACAGCTATTTAGGAGATACGCAGTATTTT. The chain links TRBV19 with TRBJ2-3, with 7 junctional bases fitting TRBD1. CDR1 and CDR2, looked up from the germline V gene (reference sequence), are LNHDA and SQIVND. Here V drops 4 bases and J drops 5 bases, and the junction holds 9 bases not matched to any gene. From its cysteine to its phenylalanine, the CDR3 spans 15 amino acids. The retained sequence is limited to the CDR3, 45 bases, with the frame set at the first base.